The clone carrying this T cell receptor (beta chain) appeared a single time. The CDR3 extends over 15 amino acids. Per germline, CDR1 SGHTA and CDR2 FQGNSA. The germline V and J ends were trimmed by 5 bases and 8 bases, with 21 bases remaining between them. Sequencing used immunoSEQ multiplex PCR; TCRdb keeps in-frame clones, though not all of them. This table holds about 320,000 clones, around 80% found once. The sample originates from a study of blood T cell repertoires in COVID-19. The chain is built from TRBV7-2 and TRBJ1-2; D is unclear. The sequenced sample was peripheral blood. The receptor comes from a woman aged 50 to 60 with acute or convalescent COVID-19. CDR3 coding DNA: TGTGCCAGCAGCCGCCAGAGGGCGTTGGCTGAGGGCTACACCTTC. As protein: CASSRQRALAEGYTF. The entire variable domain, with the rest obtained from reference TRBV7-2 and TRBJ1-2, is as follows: GAGVSQSPSNKVTEKGKDVELRCDPISGHTALYWYRQSLGQGLEFLIYFQGNSAPDKSGLPSDRFSAERTGGSVSTLTIQRTQQEDSAVYLCASSRQRALAEGYTFGSGTRLTVV.